One sample yielded the 23 T cell receptor beta chains listed below, sequenced in a study of blood T cells in healthy people across ages. For the second PCR, which ran for about 7 to 12 cycles, a sample-barcoded 5' primer and a J-beta primer mix were used. TCRdb redid the calling of the 5' RACE reads with MiXCR, one entry per CDR3 protein. The sample includes 1.5 million to 2 million distinct CDR3 sequences, over 25% seen only once; the top ten take roughly 8%. The material sequenced was blood. These receptors all come from a woman aged 25 to 45 in good health.

In its sample, this clonotype was seen many times. This chain uses TRBV25-1 with TRBJ2-7; TRBD2 matches 10 bases. Germline CDR1 MGHDK, CDR2 SYGVNS. Unmatched junction bases numbered 8, after V lost 3 bases and J lost 3 bases. CDR3 length equals 16 residues. The CDR3 DNA is TGTGCCAGCAGTGATCAGAATAGCGGGGGGTACTACGAGCAGTACTTC. Amino acid sequence: CASSDQNSGGYYEQYF.

V usage is TRBV27 and J usage is TRBJ2-1, with unresolved D. Germline V lookup: CDR1 MNHEY, CDR2 SMNVEV (reference sequence). Trimming stripped 0 bases from V and 4 bases from J, with 7 bases between. This CDR3 region has 14 residues. The CDR3 bases are TGTGCCAGCAGTTTATCGCGGCAGTACAATGAGCAGTTCTTC. Its protein is CASSLSRQYNEQFF.

In this sample, this clonotype turned up a few times. This chain joins TRBV12-3 or TRBV12-4 and TRBJ2-5; 7 bases map to TRBD2. This CDR3 contains 14 residues. Trimming cost V 2 bases and J 5 bases; bases outside gene matches: 5. The CDR3 DNA follows: TGTGCCAGCAGTTTAAGGGGAGGGTGGGAGACCCAGTACTTC. Protein sequence: CASSLRGGWETQYF.

Of note for this clonotype: An end of the junction does not agree with germline; a read error may underlie this. The rearrangement links TRBV19 to TRBJ2-4; no reliable D call. The CDR3 is 11 amino acids. Germline values: CDR1 LNHDA, CDR2 SQIVND (reference sequence). DNA for the CDR3: TGTGCCAGTAGTTACAGAAACGTTCAGTACTTC. It codes for CASSYRNVQYF.

In its sample, this clonotype was seen many times. This chain links TRBV5-1 with TRBJ2-1; D might be TRBD2 (6 bases). The CDR3 sequence is 16 residues long. Germline assignment: CDR1 SGHRS and CDR2 YFSETQ. V shed 0 bases and J shed 10 bases, with 20 bases lying between them. The CDR3 DNA reads TGCGCCAGCAGCTTGGCGGTGAGAAGCGGAGGGCACGAGCAGTTCTTC. Its translation: CASSLAVRSGGHEQFF.

This rearrangement joins TRBV20-1 to TRBJ2-1, with 8 bases matching TRBD2. The J call may be in error: the DNA end matches TRBJ2-7 better. The CDR3 has 14 residues. Germline-derived CDR1 and CDR2 are DFQATT and SNEGSKA (reference sequence). CDR3 sequence: CSASRRGELWEQYF. DNA of the CDR3: TGCAGTGCTAGTCGGCGGGGGGAGTTATGGGAGCAGTACTTC.

This clonotype has a single count. A much larger clone is a single base away; this may be a read error. V gene TRBV29-1 combines with J gene TRBJ2-7, with 8 bases that match TRBD1. The CDR3 consists of 13 residues. CDR1 SQVTM and CDR2 ANQGSEA come from the germline V gene. CDR3 DNA sequence: TGCGGCCAAATGACAGGGGACTCCTACGAGCAGTACTTC. Its translation is CGQMTGDSYEQYF.

This clonotype appeared a few times. The genes are TRBV19 and TRBJ2-5; D is ambiguous. The germline V gene has CDR1 LNHDA and CDR2 SQIVND (reference sequence). V was trimmed by 3 bases and J by 2 bases, leaving 7 bases between them. The CDR3 is 13 residues long. This chain's CDR3 is CASSIREQETQYF. In DNA form, the CDR3 reads TGTGCCAGTAGTATTAGAGAACAAGAGACCCAGTACTTC.

The chain has TRBV7-9 and TRBJ1-1; D is perhaps TRBD1 (5 bases). Between the trimmed V and J ends, which lost 5 bases and 4 bases, there was a span of 17 bases. CDR1 and CDR2 from the germline V gene are SEHNR and FQNEAQ (reference sequence). This CDR3 has 15 residues. In DNA, the CDR3 is TGTGCCAGCAGCCCCACCCCTGACAGAGTCACTGAAGCTTTCTTT. Residues: CASSPTPDRVTEAFF.

This clonotype was counted a few times. The CDR3 here is CASSCSDLYNEQFF. DNA for the CDR3: TGTGCCAGCAGTTGCTCAGACCTTTACAATGAGCAGTTCTTC. This chain links TRBV12-3 or TRBV12-4 with TRBJ2-1, with D hard to call. V lost 4 bases and J 4 bases, leaving 11 bases between the germline ends. This CDR3 region has 14 residues.

The chain carries TRBV10-3 and TRBJ2-7, with a possible D match to TRBD1 (5 bases). Germline V gene data show CDR1 as ENHRY and CDR2 as SYGVKD. V was trimmed by 3 bases and J by 0 bases, leaving 12 bases between them. The CDR3 runs 15 residues. The CDR3 sequence: CAISDNTGNSYEQYF. CDR3 in DNA: TGTGCCATCAGTGACAATACAGGCAACTCCTACGAGCAGTACTTC.

This rearrangement joins TRBV12-3 or TRBV12-4 to TRBJ2-7, with 9 bases lining up with TRBD2. The CDR3 runs to 17 residues. V gave up 5 bases and J gave up 0 bases; unmatched junction bases: 11. In DNA, the CDR3 is TGTGCCAGCAGTCGGGAGAGGGGCGGGAGGGCCTCCTACGAGCAGTACTTC. The encoded protein is CASSRERGGRASYEQYF.

V usage is TRBV20-1 and J usage is TRBJ2-7; no clear D. The CDR3 runs to 14 residues. The germline V gene has CDR1 DFQATT and CDR2 SNEGSKA (reference sequence). Deletions cut 5 bases from V and 1 base from J, with 15 bases between. The CDR3 region is CSAPDTKLSYEQYF. CDR3 coding DNA: TGCAGTGCTCCAGACACCAAGCTTTCCTACGAGCAGTACTTC.

This chain links TRBV28 with TRBJ2-1; 7 bases are shared with TRBD2. Looked up from germline, CDR1 is MDHEN and CDR2 is SYDVKM. The CDR3 is 19 residues long. V dropped 1 base and J dropped 1; count of bases not matched to a gene: 13. The CDR3: CASSLLAGEPPVSYNEQFF. CDR3 coding DNA: TGTGCCAGCAGTTTATTGGCGGGGGAGCCGCCTGTTTCCTACAATGAGCAGTTCTTC.

The chain carries TRBV7-2 and TRBJ2-1; D is perhaps TRBD1 (5 bases). The CDR3 totals 16 residues. V was pared by 0 bases and J by 0 bases, with 9 bases between. Per the germline V gene, CDR1 is SGHTA and CDR2 is FQGNSA. The CDR3 coding sequence is TGTGCCAGCAGCTTAGCGGGGCAGCGCTCCTACAATGAGCAGTTCTTC. The encoded protein is CASSLAGQRSYNEQFF. The full variable domain, completed using reference TRBV7-2 and TRBJ2-1, is GAGVSQSPSNKVTEKGKDVELRCDPISGHTALYWYRQSLGQGLEFLIYFQGNSAPDKSGLPSDRFSAERTGGSVSTLTIQRTQQEDSAVYLCASSLAGQRSYNEQFFGPGTRLTVL.

The V gene is TRBV4-1, the J gene TRBJ2-1; D perhaps matches TRBD2 (5 bases). Germline CDR1 MGHRA, CDR2 YSYEKL. Trimming shortened V by 6 bases and J by 7 bases, and 19 bases separated the two germline ends. The CDR3 runs to 15 residues. The CDR3 sequence: CASRPPAGLGNEQFF. The CDR3 bases are TGCGCCAGCAGACCACCGGCGGGCCTCGGGAATGAGCAGTTCTTC.

This clonotype was observed at least ten times. This chain joins TRBV29-1 and TRBJ2-6; 11 nucleotides match TRBD1. The V and J ends lost 6 bases and 1 base, in that order; junction bases with no gene match: 8. The germline CDR1 and CDR2 sequences are SQVTM and ANQGSEA. There are 17 residues in the CDR3. The CDR3 DNA follows: TGCAGCGTAGTAGGACAGGGGGCTGTGTCTGGGGCCAACGTCCTGACTTTC. This gives the protein CSVVGQGAVSGANVLTF.

The chain is built from TRBV6-2 or TRBV6-3 and TRBJ2-4; D is perhaps TRBD2 (6 bases). The germline V gene has CDR1 MNHEY and CDR2 SVGEGT. V gave up 6 bases and J gave up 5 bases, with 14 bases separating them. This CDR3 has 14 amino acids. The CDR3 region is CASSLMGLENIQYF. The DNA for the CDR3 is TGTGCCAGCAGCTTAATGGGACTGGAAAACATTCAGTACTTC.

Notes on this clonotype: A much larger clone sits a single nucleotide away, making a read error possible. The chain carries TRBV6-1 and TRBJ2-5; D gene uncertain. The CDR3 has 14 amino acids. V lost 5 bases and J 1 base, leaving 11 bases between the germline ends. Per the germline V gene, CDR1 is MNHNS and CDR2 is SASEGT. CDR3 loop: CASSRRISQETQYF. The CDR3 DNA reads as TGTGCCAGCAGTCGACGTATAAGCCAAGAGACCCAGTACTTC.

The table lists this clonotype with a few counts. The rearrangement joins TRBV7-2 to TRBJ2-1; 9 bases agree with TRBD1. Germline V gene data show CDR1 as SGHTA and CDR2 as FQGNSA. The CDR3 totals 16 residues. Trimming removed 1 base from V and 7 bases from J; junction bases left unmatched: 8. CDR3 bases: TGTGCCAGCAGCTTAGAACCCCGGGACAGGGAGAATGAGCAGTTCTTC. As protein: CASSLEPRDRENEQFF.

Only a few counts were recorded for this clonotype. This chain joins TRBV30 and TRBJ1-3; possible D gene TRBD1, 5 bases. The CDR3 is made up of 16 amino acids. Germline V CDR1 and CDR2: GTSNPN, SVGIG (reference sequence). V lost 3 bases, J lost 1 base, and 16 bases lay in between. This CDR3 reads CAWSDRRGWSGNTIYF. CDR3 coding DNA: TGTGCCTGGAGCGATCGGCGGGGCTGGTCTGGAAACACCATATATTTT.

This clonotype has a handful of counts. The CDR3 loop reads CSAPDTADEQYF. The CDR3 nucleotides are TGCAGTGCTCCCGACACCGCGGACGAGCAGTACTTC. The chain has TRBV20-1 and TRBJ2-7; D remains ambiguous. Trimming shortened V by 5 bases and J by 5 bases, and 13 bases separated the two germline ends. Per germline, CDR1 DFQATT and CDR2 SNEGSKA (reference sequence). This CDR3 spans 12 amino acids.

This clonotype has a handful of counts. V is TRBV7-2 and J is TRBJ1-2; 7 bases are a match to TRBD1. The CDR3 runs to 14 residues. The germline CDR1 and CDR2 sequences are SGHTA and FQGNSA. V trimming: 1 base; J trimming: 6 bases; junction bases outside the gene matches: 5. The CDR3 region has the DNA TGTGCCAGCAGCTTAGGACCAGGACAGGATGGCTACACCTTC. Protein product: CASSLGPGQDGYTF.